A selection of T cell receptor beta chains follows, all from one sample in a study of T cell changes during pregnancy in multiple sclerosis. The data were produced by immunoSEQ multiplex PCR, yet TCRdb's version contains in-frame clones alone and is incomplete. The table records over 90,000 clones, 85% to 95% of them present only once. Material: peripheral blood, obtained after pregnancy. Every receptor here comes from a female donor with multiple sclerosis, enrolled in a pregnancy study. The CDR3 runs from the conserved cysteine through the conserved F or W. D genes are given only for firm matches. The size entry is marked missing in some rows and otherwise reads once, few, many or a size class.

V gene: TRBV6-5; clone size: once; J gene: TRBJ1-1; D gene: TRBD1; CDR3 DNA: TGTGCCAGCAGTTACCGGCAGGGGGGCACTGAAGCTTTCTTT; CDR3 protein: CASSYRQGGTEAFF
V gene: TRBV18; clone size: .; J gene: TRBJ2-3; D gene: .; CDR3 DNA: TGTGCCAGCTCAACCCAGCGGACCACAGATACGCAGTATTTT; CDR3 protein: CASSTQRTTDTQYF
V gene: TRBV6-5; clone size: .; J gene: TRBJ2-4; D gene: .; CDR3 DNA: TGTGCCAGCAGTTACTCGGAGCTCGGGAACATTCAGTACTTC; CDR3 protein: CASSYSELGNIQYF
V gene: TRBV19; clone size: few; J gene: TRBJ1-1; D gene: TRBD1; CDR3 DNA: TGTGCCAGTAGCCTGGACAGGGTAAACACTGAAGCTTTCTTT; CDR3 protein: CASSLDRVNTEAFF
V gene: TRBV5-5; clone size: .; J gene: TRBJ1-1; D gene: .; CDR3 DNA: TGTGCCAGCAGCTTGGCTATCAGGGTCTGGGCGAACACTGAAGCTTTCTTT; CDR3 protein: CASSLAIRVWANTEAFF
V gene: TRBV10-3; clone size: .; J gene: TRBJ2-5; D gene: TRBD2; CDR3 DNA: TGTGCCATCAGTGATAAGGTCCTAGCGGGCCAAGAGACCCAGTACTTC; CDR3 protein: CAISDKVLAGQETQYF
V gene: TRBV4-1; clone size: .; J gene: TRBJ1-3; D gene: TRBD1; CDR3 DNA: TGCGCCAGCAGCCAAGAGCGGACAGGGGAGGCCCCGGACTCTGGAAACACCATATATTTT; CDR3 protein: CASSQERTGEAPDSGNTIYF
V gene: TRBV11-3; clone size: .; J gene: TRBJ1-1; D gene: TRBD1; CDR3 DNA: TGTGCCAGCTCACAGGGGGAGAACACTGAAGCTTTCTTT; CDR3 protein: CASSQGENTEAFF
V gene: TRBV4-3; clone size: .; J gene: TRBJ1-1; D gene: .; CDR3 DNA: TGCGCCAGCAGCCAAGTCCGCGCAACTGAAGCTTTCTTT; CDR3 protein: CASSQVRATEAFF
V gene: TRBV19; clone size: .; J gene: TRBJ1-5; D gene: TRBD1; CDR3 DNA: TGTGCCAGTAGTGAAACTATTGACAGGGTCGTCAATCAGCCCCAGCATTTT; CDR3 protein: CASSETIDRVVNQPQHF
V gene: TRBV28; clone size: .; J gene: TRBJ2-7; D gene: TRBD2; CDR3 DNA: TGTGCCAGCAGTTCCATAGCGGGTCCCCCTATCGGATCCTACGAGCAGTACTTC; CDR3 protein: CASSSIAGPPIGSYEQYF